What follows is one T cell receptor beta chain and its context. Its antigen remains unidentified. TCRdb passed the 5' RACE reads through MiXCR, listing each CDR3 protein once. The sample carries about 250,000 distinct CDR3 sequences, around 17% recorded once. The V and J ends lost 5 bases and 4 bases respectively, with 9 bases between them. The CDR3 has 13 amino acids. The sample originates from a study of T-cell memory formation after mild COVID-19. Overall study context: TCR clusters were largely donor specific. Study results and caveats: Some clones that responded turned up in pre-infection memory, which suggests that cross-reactive memory joined in. Chiefly within CM and EM were the contracting CD4+ clones; CD8+ ones were within EMRA. From day 15 to 85, contracting clones were balanced between CD4 and CD8, whereas later expanders leaned toward CD4+.

The chain recombines TRBV12-3 or TRBV12-4 with TRBJ2-1; D not certain. This clonotype originated in a man between 18 and 35 years old who had mild COVID-19 (a few samples of this study predate the infection). Cell type and time point are not known. The source material was PBMCs or a T cell subset sorted from them (not recorded which). The CDR3 bases are TGTGCCAGCAGTCGATCCGTTTACAATGAGCAGTTCTTC. Translated, it gives CASSRSVYNEQFF.